This is a list of T cell receptor beta chains from one sample in a study of blood T cell repertoires in COVID-19. Profiling relied on immunoSEQ multiplex PCR, and the TCRdb table lists in-frame clones only, not all of them. The sample holds around 300,000 clones; around 87% are singletons and the top ten take about 4.5%. The sample taken for sequencing was PBMCs or T cells enriched from blood (not recorded which). These receptors were collected from a woman between 18 and 29 years old with acute COVID-19. CDR3s include the opening cysteine and the closing phenylalanine or tryptophan. Fields, in order: CDR3 length, D gene, clone size, V gene, J gene, CDR3 DNA, CDR3 protein. The D gene is left open where the match is weak. The size entry is marked missing in some rows and otherwise reads once, few, many or a size class.

16	.	.	TRBV28	TRBJ1-2	TGTGCCAGCAGTCCGCGACCTCAGGGGATATCCTATGGCTACACCTTC	CASSPRPQGISYGYTF
12	.	.	TRBV15	TRBJ2-1	TGTGCCACCAGCAACGGCTACAATGAGCAGTTCTTC	CATSNGYNEQFF
14	TRBD2	.	TRBV7-2	TRBJ2-5	TGTGCCAGCAGTCGCGGACTAGCGGAAGAGACCCAGTACTTC	CASSRGLAEETQYF
12	TRBD1	few	TRBV19	TRBJ1-2	TGTGCCAGTAGTACGTTGACAGGGAGGTACACCTTC	CASSTLTGRYTF
17	.	.	TRBV21-1	TRBJ2-3	TGTGCCAGCAGCACCACCAGACAGGGGGCTAGCACAGATACGCAGTATTTT	CASSTTRQGASTDTQYF
14	.	.	TRBV21-1	TRBJ2-7	TGTGCCAGCAGCCGACGTGGGGGCCGATACGAGCAGTACTTC	CASSRRGGRYEQYF
13	.	.	TRBV19	TRBJ1-2	TGTGCCAGTAGTCAGGAGGGGAAGTATGGCTACACCTTC	CASSQEGKYGYTF
12	.	.	TRBV5-1	TRBJ2-2	TGCGCCACCATCGGGGGAGCCGGGGAGCTGTTTTTT	CATIGGAGELFF
16	.	.	TRBV14	TRBJ2-7	TGTGCCAGCAGCGCGATGGTTCTTTCACGAGCCTACGAGCAGTACTTC	CASSAMVLSRAYEQYF
13	.	.	TRBV18	TRBJ1-1	TGTGCCAGCTCACCATTGGGAGGCACTGAAGCTTTCTTT	CASSPLGGTEAFF
12	.	.	TRBV30	TRBJ1-4	TGTGCCTGGAGTCCCCCAGTTGGAAAACTGTTTTTT	CAWSPPVGKLFF
17	TRBD1	.	TRBV6-6	TRBJ1-5	TGTGCCAGCAGTCCTGGGACAGGGGGCGCCGGCAATCAGCCCCAGCATTTT	CASSPGTGGAGNQPQHF
13	.	.	TRBV29-1	TRBJ2-5	TGCAGCGTTGATGCTGCGGCATTGGAGACCCAGTACTTC	CSVDAAALETQYF
13	.	.	TRBV28	TRBJ2-7	TGTGCCAGCAGTTTTATCGTCCCGTACGAGCAGTACTTC	CASSFIVPYEQYF
15	TRBD1	few	TRBV19	TRBJ1-2	TGTGCCAGTATCCCGGACAGGGGCAATAACTATGGCTACACCTTC	CASIPDRGNNYGYTF
17	TRBD1	.	TRBV27	TRBJ1-4	TGTGCCAGCAGGCTGACAGGGGGACGGGCAACTAATGAAAAACTGTTTTTT	CASRLTGGRATNEKLFF
15	TRBD2	.	TRBV2	TRBJ2-5	TGTGCCAGCACCCGACTAGCGGGAGGCTCAGAGACCCAGTACTTC	CASTRLAGGSETQYF
13	.	.	TRBV15	TRBJ2-3	TGTGCCACCAGAGGGGGAGGGCCTGATACGCAGTATTTT	CATRGGGPDTQYF
14	.	.	TRBV3-1/TRBV3-2	TRBJ1-2	TGTGCCAGCAGCTTACGACTGGCTAACTATGGCTACACCTTC	CASSLRLANYGYTF
11	TRBD2	.	TRBV12-3/TRBV12-4	TRBJ2-1	TGTGCCAGCAGTTCCCGGGAGGGGCAGTTCTTC	CASSSREGQFF
16	TRBD1	.	TRBV28	TRBJ1-2	TGTGCCAGCAGTTTCCCTCCGGGACAGCGGCGCTATGGCTACACCTTC	CASSFPPGQRRYGYTF
16	.	.	TRBV5-1	TRBJ2-1	TGCGCCAGCAGCTCGACAGCCACGAGCTCCTACAATGAGCAGTTCTTC	CASSSTATSSYNEQFF
16	TRBD1	.	TRBV5-1	TRBJ1-1	TGCGCCAGCAGCTTGGTCCCGACAGGGCGGAACACTGAAGCTTTCTTT	CASSLVPTGRNTEAFF
15	.	.	TRBV4-1	TRBJ1-1	TGCGCCAGCAGCCCCTTAGCTACGGAGGACACTGAAGCTTTCTTT	CASSPLATEDTEAFF
14	.	.	TRBV9	TRBJ1-1	TGTGCCAGCAGTCGGACGGGAGGGGACACTGAAGCTTTCTTT	CASSRTGGDTEAFF
17	TRBD1	.	TRBV18	TRBJ1-1	TGTGCCAGCTCTCCGACCAGACTCGGGACAGACAACACTGAAGCTTTCTTT	CASSPTRLGTDNTEAFF
15	.	.	TRBV2	TRBJ1-4	TGTGCCAGCAGGGGAAACTCAGACAGTAATGAAAAACTGTTTTTT	CASRGNSDSNEKLFF
13	.	.	TRBV9	TRBJ1-3	TGTGCCAGCGGTCCCCTAGAGGGAAACACCATATATTTT	CASGPLEGNTIYF
14	.	.	TRBV6-5	TRBJ1-5	TGTGCCAGCAGTTACTCGCGTTTTTATCAGCCCCAGCATTTT	CASSYSRFYQPQHF
15	.	.	TRBV28	TRBJ2-7	TGTGCCAGCAGTTTATGGCGGGCCCTACCTTACGAGCAGTACTTC	CASSLWRALPYEQYF
14	.	.	TRBV7-2	TRBJ2-3	TGTGCCAGCAGCCTCCGCGGCTTCACAGATACGCAGTATTTT	CASSLRGFTDTQYF
14	.	.	TRBV5-1	TRBJ2-1	TGCGCCAGCAGGAGCGGAAGCTCCTACAATGAGCAGTTCTTC	CASRSGSSYNEQFF
17	TRBD2	.	TRBV7-6	TRBJ2-1	TGTGCCAGCAGCTTAGCGACTAGCGGGAGCTCCTACAATGAGCAGTTCTTC	CASSLATSGSSYNEQFF
15	.	.	TRBV11-2	TRBJ2-3	TGTGCCAGCAGCTTAAGAGGAGGGTGGCAGGATACGCAGTATTTT	CASSLRGGWQDTQYF
15	TRBD1	.	TRBV2	TRBJ2-1	TGTGCCAGCACCGAGTGGACAGGGTATGGACATGAGCAGTTCTTC	CASTEWTGYGHEQFF
15	TRBD1	.	TRBV27	TRBJ1-2	TGTGCCAGCCAAAAGGTCGGACAGGGAGCCTATGGCTACACCTTC	CASQKVGQGAYGYTF
14	TRBD2	.	TRBV6-5	TRBJ2-7	TGTGCCAGCAGTTACTCGGTAGCGGGAGTGGAGCAGTACTTC	CASSYSVAGVEQYF
13	.	once	TRBV7-8	TRBJ2-3	TGTGCCAGCAGCTCCTGGGACTCGACTACGCAGTATTTT	CASSSWDSTTQYF
15	.	few	TRBV6-5	TRBJ1-4	TGTGCCAGCACCCCAACCTCGGGGGCTAATGAAAAACTGTTTTTT	CASTPTSGANEKLFF
15	.	.	TRBV28	TRBJ1-1	TGTGCCAGCAGTTACCCCTCCAAGGGGTACACTGAAGCTTTCTTT	CASSYPSKGYTEAFF
16	TRBD1	few	TRBV4-2	TRBJ2-2	TGTGCCAGCAGCCAGGACGGGACAGCGAACACCGGGGAGCTGTTTTTT	CASSQDGTANTGELFF
14	.	.	TRBV3-1/TRBV3-2	TRBJ1-1	TGTGCCAGCAGCCAAGGTTCAGGGTATACTGAAGCTTTCTTT	CASSQGSGYTEAFF
14	.	.	TRBV7-9	TRBJ2-1	TGTGCCAGCAGCAGAGCATGGGGAGGCAATGAGCAGTTCTTC	CASSRAWGGNEQFF
13	.	.	TRBV6-5	TRBJ1-5	TGTGCCAGCAGGTGGGCCTTCAATCAGCCCCAGCATTTT	CASRWAFNQPQHF
17	.	.	TRBV1	TRBJ2-7	TGCACCAGCAGGGTGGCCGGGAGGTCATCCAAGGGGTACGAGCAGTACTTC	CTSRVAGRSSKGYEQYF
17	.	few	TRBV5-1	TRBJ1-1	TGCGCCAGCAGCCCGGTTGGAGGACAGATATTGAACACTGAAGCTTTCTTT	CASSPVGGQILNTEAFF